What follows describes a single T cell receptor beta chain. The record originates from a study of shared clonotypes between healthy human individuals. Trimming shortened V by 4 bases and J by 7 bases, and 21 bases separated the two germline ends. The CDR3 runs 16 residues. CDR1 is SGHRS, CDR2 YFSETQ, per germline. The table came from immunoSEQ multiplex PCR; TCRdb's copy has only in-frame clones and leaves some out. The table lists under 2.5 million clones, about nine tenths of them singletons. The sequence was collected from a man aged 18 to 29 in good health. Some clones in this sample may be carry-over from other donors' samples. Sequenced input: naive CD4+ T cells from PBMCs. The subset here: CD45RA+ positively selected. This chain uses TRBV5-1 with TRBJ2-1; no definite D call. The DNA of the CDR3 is TGCGCCAGCAGCCCCCAGATCGGGTTTGGAATAAATGAGCAGTTCTTC. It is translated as CASSPQIGFGINEQFF.